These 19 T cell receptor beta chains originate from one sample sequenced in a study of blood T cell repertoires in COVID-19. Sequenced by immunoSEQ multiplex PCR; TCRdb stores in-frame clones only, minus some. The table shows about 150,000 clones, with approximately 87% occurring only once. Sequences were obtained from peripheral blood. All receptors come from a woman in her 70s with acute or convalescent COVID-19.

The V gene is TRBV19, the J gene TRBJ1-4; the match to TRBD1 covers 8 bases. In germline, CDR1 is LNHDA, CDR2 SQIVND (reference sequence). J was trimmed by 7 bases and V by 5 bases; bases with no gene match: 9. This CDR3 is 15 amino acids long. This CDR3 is CASSLRQGLAEKLFF. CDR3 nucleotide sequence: TGTGCCAGTAGTCTGCGACAGGGGTTGGCTGAAAAACTGTTTTTT.

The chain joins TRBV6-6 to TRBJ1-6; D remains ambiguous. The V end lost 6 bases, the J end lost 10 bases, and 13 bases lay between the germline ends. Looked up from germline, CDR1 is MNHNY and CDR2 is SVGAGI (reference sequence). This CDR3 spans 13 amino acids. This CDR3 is CASSELAPSPLHF. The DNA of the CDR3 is TGTGCCAGCAGCGAACTCGCCCCCTCACCCCTCCACTTT.

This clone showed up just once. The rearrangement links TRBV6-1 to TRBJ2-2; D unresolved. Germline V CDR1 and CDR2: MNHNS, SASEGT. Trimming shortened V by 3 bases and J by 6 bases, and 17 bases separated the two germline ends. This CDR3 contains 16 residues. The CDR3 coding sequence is TGTGCCAGCAGTGATAGACTCCCACCCCGACCCGGGGAGCTGTTTTTT. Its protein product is CASSDRLPPRPGELFF.

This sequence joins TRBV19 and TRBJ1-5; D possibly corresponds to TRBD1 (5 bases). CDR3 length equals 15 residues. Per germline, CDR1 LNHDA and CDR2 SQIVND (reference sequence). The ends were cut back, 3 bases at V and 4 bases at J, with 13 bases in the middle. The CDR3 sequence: CASSIWGGENQPQHF. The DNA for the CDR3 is TGTGCCAGTAGTATTTGGGGAGGGGAAAATCAGCCCCAGCATTTT.

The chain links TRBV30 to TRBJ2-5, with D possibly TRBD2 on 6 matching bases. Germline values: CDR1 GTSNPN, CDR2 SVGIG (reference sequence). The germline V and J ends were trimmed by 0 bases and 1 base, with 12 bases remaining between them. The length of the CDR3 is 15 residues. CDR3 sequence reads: CAWSVLGTAQETQYF. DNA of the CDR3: TGTGCCTGGAGTGTACTAGGGACTGCCCAAGAGACCCAGTACTTC.

This CDR3 reads CASSGPGAGANVLTF. The CDR3 DNA follows: TGCGCCAGCAGCGGCCCGGGGGCTGGGGCCAACGTCCTGACTTTC. The rearrangement links TRBV5-1 to TRBJ2-6; tentatively, D is TRBD2 (6 bases). V lost 4 bases and J 2 bases, leaving 10 bases between the germline ends. This CDR3 contains 15 residues. The germline V gene encodes CDR1 SGHRS and CDR2 YFSETQ.

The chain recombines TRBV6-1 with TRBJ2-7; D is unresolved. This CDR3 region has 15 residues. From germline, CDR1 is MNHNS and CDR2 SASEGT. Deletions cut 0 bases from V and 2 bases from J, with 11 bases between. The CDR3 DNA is TGTGCCAGCAGTGAAGCCCCCAGGCGTACCTACGAGCAGTACTTC. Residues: CASSEAPRRTYEQYF.

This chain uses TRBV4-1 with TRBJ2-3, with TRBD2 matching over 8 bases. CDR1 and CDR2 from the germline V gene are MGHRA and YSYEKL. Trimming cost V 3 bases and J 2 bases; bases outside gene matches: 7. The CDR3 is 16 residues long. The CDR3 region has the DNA TGCGCCAGCAGCCACTCGATAGCGGGGCTCACAGATACGCAGTATTTT. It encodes CASSHSIAGLTDTQYF.

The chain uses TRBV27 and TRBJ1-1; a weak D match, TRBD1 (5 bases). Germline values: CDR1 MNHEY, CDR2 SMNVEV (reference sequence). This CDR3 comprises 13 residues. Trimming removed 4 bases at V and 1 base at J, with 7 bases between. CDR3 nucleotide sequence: TGTGCCAGCAGTTCCCAGGGGAACACTGAAGCTTTCTTT. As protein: CASSSQGNTEAFF.

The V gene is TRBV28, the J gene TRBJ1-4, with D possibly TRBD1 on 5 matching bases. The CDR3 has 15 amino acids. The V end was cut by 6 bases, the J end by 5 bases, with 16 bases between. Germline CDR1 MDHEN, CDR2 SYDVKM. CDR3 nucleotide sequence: TGTGCCAGCAGACTACTTTTCGGGGGGAATGAAAAACTGTTTTTT. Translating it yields CASRLLFGGNEKLFF.

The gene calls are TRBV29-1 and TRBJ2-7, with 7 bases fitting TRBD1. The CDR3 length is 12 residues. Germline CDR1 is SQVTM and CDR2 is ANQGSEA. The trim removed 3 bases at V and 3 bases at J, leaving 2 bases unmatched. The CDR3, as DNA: TGCAGCGTTGACCCAGGGGGCTACGAGCAGTACTTC. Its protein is CSVDPGGYEQYF.

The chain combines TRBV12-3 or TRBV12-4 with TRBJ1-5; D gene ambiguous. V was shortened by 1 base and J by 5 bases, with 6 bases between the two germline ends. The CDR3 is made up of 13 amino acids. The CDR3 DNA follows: TGTGCCAGCAGTTTAGGGGGAGATCAGCCCCAGCATTTT. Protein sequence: CASSLGGDQPQHF.

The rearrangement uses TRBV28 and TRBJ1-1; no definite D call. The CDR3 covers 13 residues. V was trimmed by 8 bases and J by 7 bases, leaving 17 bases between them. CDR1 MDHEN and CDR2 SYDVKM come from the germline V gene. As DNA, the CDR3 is TGTGCCAGCCTTGAAAACCTGAGCTATGAAGCTTTCTTT. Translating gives CASLENLSYEAFF.

The CDR3 coding sequence is TGTGCCAGCAGCGTATTAGCGGGAGGGCCGGAGACCCAGTACTTC. Its translation: CASSVLAGGPETQYF. The genes are TRBV9 and TRBJ2-5, with 11 positions matching TRBD2. The CDR3 spans 15 residues. Germline CDR1 is SGDLS and CDR2 is YYNGEE. V shed 1 base and J 5 bases; nucleotides not matched to a gene: 4. The full variable domain, completed using reference TRBV9 and TRBJ2-5, is DSGVTQTPKHLITATGQRVTLRCSPRSGDLSVYWYQQSLDQGLQFLIQYYNGEERAKGNILERFSAQQFPDLHSELNLSSLELGDSALYFCASSVLAGGPETQYFGPGTRLLVL.

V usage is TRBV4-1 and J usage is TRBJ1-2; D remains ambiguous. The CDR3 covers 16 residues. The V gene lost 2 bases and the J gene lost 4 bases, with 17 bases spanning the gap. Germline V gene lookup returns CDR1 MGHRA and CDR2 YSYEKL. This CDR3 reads CASSQLLQANTYGYTF. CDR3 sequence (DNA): TGCGCCAGCAGCCAACTGCTACAAGCGAACACCTATGGCTACACCTTC.

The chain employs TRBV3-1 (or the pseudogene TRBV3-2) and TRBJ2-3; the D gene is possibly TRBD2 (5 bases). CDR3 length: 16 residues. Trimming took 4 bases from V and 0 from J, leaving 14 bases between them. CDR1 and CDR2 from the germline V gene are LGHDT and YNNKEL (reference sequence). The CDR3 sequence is CASSRHTRASTDTQYF. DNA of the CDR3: TGTGCCAGCAGCCGGCACACGAGGGCTAGCACAGATACGCAGTATTTT.

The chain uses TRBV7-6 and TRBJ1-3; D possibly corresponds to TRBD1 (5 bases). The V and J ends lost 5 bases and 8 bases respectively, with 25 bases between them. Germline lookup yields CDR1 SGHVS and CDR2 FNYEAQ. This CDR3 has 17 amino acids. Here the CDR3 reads CASSPDGGTMSGDTIYF. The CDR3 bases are TGTGCCAGCAGCCCAGACGGGGGGACGATGAGCGGAGACACCATATATTTT.

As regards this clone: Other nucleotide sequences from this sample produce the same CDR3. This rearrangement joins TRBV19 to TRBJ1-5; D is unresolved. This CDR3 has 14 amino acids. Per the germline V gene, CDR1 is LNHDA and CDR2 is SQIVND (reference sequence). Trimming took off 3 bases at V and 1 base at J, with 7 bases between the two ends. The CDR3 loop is CASSIPGSNQPQHF. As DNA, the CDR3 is TGTGCCAGTAGTATCCCGGGGAGCAATCAGCCCCAGCATTTT.

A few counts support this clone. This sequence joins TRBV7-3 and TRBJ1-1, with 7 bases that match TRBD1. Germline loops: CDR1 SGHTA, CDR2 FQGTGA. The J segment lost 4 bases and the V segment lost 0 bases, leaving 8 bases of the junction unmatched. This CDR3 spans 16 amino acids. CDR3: CASSLTGGEAVTEAFF. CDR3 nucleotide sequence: TGTGCCAGCAGCTTAACAGGGGGCGAGGCAGTCACTGAAGCTTTCTTT.